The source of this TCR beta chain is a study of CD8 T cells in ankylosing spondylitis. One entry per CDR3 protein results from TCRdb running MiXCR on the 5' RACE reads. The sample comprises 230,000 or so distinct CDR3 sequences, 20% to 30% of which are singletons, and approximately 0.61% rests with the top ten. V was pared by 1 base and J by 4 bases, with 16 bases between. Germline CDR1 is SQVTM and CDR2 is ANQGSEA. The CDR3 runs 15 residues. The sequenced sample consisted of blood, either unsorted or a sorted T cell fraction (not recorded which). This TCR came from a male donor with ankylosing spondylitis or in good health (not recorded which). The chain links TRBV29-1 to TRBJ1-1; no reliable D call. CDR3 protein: CSVEVRASRSTEAFF. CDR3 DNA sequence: TGCAGCGTTGAAGTGAGGGCCTCCCGGAGCACTGAAGCTTTCTTT.